The rows below give T cell receptor beta chains drawn from one sample of a study of blood T cell repertoires in COVID-19. Some clones are missing from TCRdb's copy, which holds only in-frame ones; the method was immunoSEQ multiplex PCR. The sample has 100,000 to 150,000 clones; 79% are singletons. Sequenced sample: peripheral blood. The source of these receptors is a man in his forties with active or convalescent COVID-19. The CDR3 runs from the conserved cysteine through the conserved F or W. Each record gives: clone size, CDR3 length, J gene, D gene, V gene, CDR3 DNA, CDR3 protein. A D gene is named only where the DNA matches it firmly. Size is omitted from some rows. Given values are once, few, many or a class for expanded clones.

.,14,TRBJ1-2,TRBD1,TRBV19,TGTGCCAGTACCCCCGACAGGGGGATGTATGGCTACACCTTC,CASTPDRGMYGYTF
.,13,TRBJ1-1,.,TRBV30,TGTGCCTGTCACGGACAGCATTTCACTGAAGCTTTCTTT,CACHGQHFTEAFF
.,20,TRBJ2-6,TRBD1,TRBV5-1,TGCGCCAGCAGCTTAGGGGGACAGAACTCCCATCTATCTGGGGCCAACGTCCTGACTTTC,CASSLGGQNSHLSGANVLTF
.,16,TRBJ1-1,.,TRBV7-9,TGTGCCAGCAGCTTAGGGACGGGACACCAGAACACTGAAGCTTTCTTT,CASSLGTGHQNTEAFF
.,14,TRBJ2-1,TRBD2,TRBV28,TGTGCCAGCACTCTAGCGGGGGGCCCAAATGAGCAGTTCTTC,CASTLAGGPNEQFF
.,15,TRBJ2-3,.,TRBV5-4,TGTGCCAGCAGTACGGGAGCCCTTAGCACAGATACGCAGTATTTT,CASSTGALSTDTQYF
.,13,TRBJ1-4,.,TRBV30,TGTGCCTGGAGTGTTCCCAGTAATGAAAAACTGTTTTTT,CAWSVPSNEKLFF
.,14,TRBJ2-1,TRBD2,TRBV7-2,TGTGCCAGCAGCTGGACTAGCGGGATCGGTGAGCAGTTCTTC,CASSWTSGIGEQFF
.,13,TRBJ2-1,.,TRBV30,TGTGCCTGGGGGGGACTCCCCCTTGGTGAGCAGTTCTTC,CAWGGLPLGEQFF
.,14,TRBJ2-1,TRBD2,TRBV7-2,TGTGCCAGCAGCATCCGGGAGGGGTGGAATGAGCAGTTCTTC,CASSIREGWNEQFF
.,14,TRBJ2-7,TRBD1,TRBV6-1,TGTGCCAGCAGTGAGACCTACAGGGGTAGGGAGCAGTACTTC,CASSETYRGREQYF
.,15,TRBJ1-2,TRBD1,TRBV4-2,TGTGCCAGCAGCCAAGATTCAAAGACAGGGTACGGCTACACCTTC,CASSQDSKTGYGYTF
.,15,TRBJ2-1,TRBD2,TRBV6-5,TGTGCCAGCACCTTAAGCGGGAGCTCCTACAATGAGCAGTTCTTC,CASTLSGSSYNEQFF
.,16,TRBJ1-6,.,TRBV11-2,TGTGCCAGCAGCTTGCAGGCGGGTGCATATAATTCACCCCTCCACTTT,CASSLQAGAYNSPLHF
.,14,TRBJ1-5,.,TRBV27,TGTGCCAGCTCCTCCGGGGGTGGCAATCAGCCCCAGCATTTT,CASSSGGGNQPQHF
.,15,TRBJ2-7,TRBD2,TRBV5-1,TGCGCCAGCAGCTTTGGGGCTAGCGGATCCTACGAGCAGTACTTC,CASSFGASGSYEQYF
.,14,TRBJ2-7,.,TRBV5-1,TGCGCCAGCAGCACAGGACAGCCCTCGGGTGAGCAGTACTTC,CASSTGQPSGEQYF
.,17,TRBJ2-3,TRBD2,TRBV27,TGTGCCAGCAGTCCGATTCGACTAGCGGGAGTCCCAGATACGCAGTATTTT,CASSPIRLAGVPDTQYF
.,14,TRBJ1-2,TRBD1,TRBV5-6,TGTGCCAGCAGCTCTGGACAGGTTAACTATGGCTACACCTTC,CASSSGQVNYGYTF
once,12,TRBJ1-2,.,TRBV6-1,TGTGCCAGCAGTGACAGGGCCGATGGCTACACCTTC,CASSDRADGYTF
.,13,TRBJ2-1,TRBD2,TRBV15,TGTGCCACGGCCCGGGGGGTCCGGGATGAGCAGTTCTTC,CATARGVRDEQFF
.,14,TRBJ2-2,.,TRBV4-1,TGCGCCAGCAGCCAAGGTACAGGGAACGGGGAGCTGTTTTTT,CASSQGTGNGELFF
few,15,TRBJ2-7,TRBD2,TRBV4-1,TGCGCCAGCAGCCAAGACGGGAGGGCCGCATACGAGCAGTACTTC,CASSQDGRAAYEQYF
.,15,TRBJ2-3,.,TRBV3-1/TRBV3-2,TGTGCCAGCAGCCCACAGGGTCGAAGCACAGATACGCAGTATTTT,CASSPQGRSTDTQYF